Following are 22 T cell receptor beta chains from one sample sequenced in a study of cytomegalovirus exposure and HLA in healthy donors. Use of 60 Vbeta and 13 Jbeta primers characterized the PCR. Assay: immunoSEQ multiplex PCR; the TCRdb copy retains only in-frame clones and omits some. The table records roughly 150,000 clones, nearly 80% of them present only once. The sample comprised PBMCs. The receptors shown here come from a woman in her thirties in good health and CMV-seronegative.

J is TRBJ2-5 and V is TRBV18; D is possibly TRBD2 (6 bases). Germline assignment: CDR1 KGHSH and CDR2 LQKENI. CDR3 size: 15 residues. The V end lost 6 bases, the J end lost 4 bases, and 18 bases lay between the germline ends. The CDR3 region is CASSLRRRGGETQYF. CDR3 nucleotide sequence: TGTGCCAGCTCTCTTCGAAGGAGGGGAGGAGAGACCCAGTACTTC.

The rearrangement uses TRBV5-6 and TRBJ2-5; D gene unclear. Trimming stripped 4 bases from V and 4 bases from J, with 5 bases between. CDR1 is SGHDT, CDR2 YYEEEE, per germline. The CDR3 sequence is 11 residues long. This CDR3 is CASSTRETQYF. CDR3 nucleotides: TGTGCCAGCAGCACGAGAGAGACCCAGTACTTC.

In its sample, this clone was seen a few times. The chain carries TRBV21-1 and TRBJ1-2; TRBD1, as called in the table, went unchecked against the DNA. TRBV21-1 is a pseudogene segment. This CDR3 is built from 13 residues. The CDR3 sequence is CASSAQGTHGYTF. DNA for the CDR3: TGTGCCAGCAGCGCACAGGGTACCCATGGCTACACCTTC.

The chain carries TRBV7-8 and TRBJ2-5, with D maybe TRBD2 (6 bases). Germline V gene lookup returns CDR1 SGHVS and CDR2 FQNEAQ. Trimming shortened V by 5 bases and J by 5 bases, and 18 bases separated the two germline ends. There are 15 residues in the CDR3. CDR3 DNA: TGTGCCAGCAGCCCCCCCCCGGGGGTTGGGGAGACCCAGTACTTC. Amino acid sequence: CASSPPPGVGETQYF.

The chain is built from TRBV13 and TRBJ1-3; 8 positions match TRBD1. CDR3 size: 16 residues. Germline trimming cut 7 bases from V and 2 bases from J; bases unmatched to any gene: 10. CDR1 and CDR2 from the germline V gene are PRHDT and FYEKMQ (reference sequence). CDR3 nucleotide sequence: TGTGCCAGCAACTACTTTGGGACAGGAACTGGAAACACCATATATTTT. It codes for CASNYFGTGTGNTIYF.

The chain has TRBV5-5 and TRBJ2-7; a possible D gene is TRBD1 (6 bases). Germline lookup yields CDR1 SGHKS and CDR2 YYEKEE (reference sequence). This CDR3 has 14 amino acids. V was shortened by 0 bases and J by 5 bases, with 12 bases between the two germline ends. CDR3 region: CASSLVGHADEQYF. CDR3 bases: TGTGCCAGCAGCTTGGTGGGACATGCGGACGAGCAGTACTTC.

The gene calls are TRBV7-8 and TRBJ2-1, with TRBD2 matching 12 bases. CDR3 length equals 15 residues. V dropped 5 bases and J dropped 5; count of bases not matched to a gene: 4. In germline, CDR1 is SGHVS, CDR2 FQNEAQ. The CDR3 loop is CASSHWTSGDNEQFF. Written as DNA, the CDR3 is TGTGCCAGCAGCCACTGGACTAGCGGGGACAATGAGCAGTTCTTC.

The chain is built from TRBV4-2 and TRBJ1-4, with no clear D. CDR3 length: 15 amino acids. Trimming cost V 4 bases and J 6 bases, with 15 bases left between them. Per germline, CDR1 LGHNA and CDR2 YNFKEQ. CDR3 DNA: TGTGCCAGCAGCCTCAGTACACTTCGGGATGAAAAACTGTTTTTT. It yields the protein CASSLSTLRDEKLFF.

The chain uses TRBV4-2 and TRBJ2-7; no definite D call. In germline, CDR1 is LGHNA, CDR2 YNFKEQ. The CDR3 is 13 amino acids. V was trimmed by 4 bases and J by 2 bases, leaving 9 bases between them. CDR3 coding DNA: TGTGCCAGCAGCCCGGCGGAGACCTACGAGCAGTACTTC. Its protein is CASSPAETYEQYF.

The chain combines TRBV27 with TRBJ2-7, with TRBD1 matching over 9 bases. The germline V gene encodes CDR1 MNHEY and CDR2 SMNVEV (reference sequence). The CDR3 is 16 amino acids. V trimming: 6 bases; J trimming: 1 base; junction bases outside the gene matches: 10. As DNA, the CDR3 is TGTGCCAGCAGATTTCAGTGGGGACAGGGATCCTACGAGCAGTACTTC. It translates to CASRFQWGQGSYEQYF.

V usage is TRBV28 and J usage is TRBJ1-2; no definite D call. The germline V and J ends were trimmed by 2 bases and 3 bases, with 4 bases remaining between them. CDR1 MDHEN and CDR2 SYDVKM come from the germline V gene. The CDR3 has 12 residues. The CDR3: CASSLRDYGYTF. CDR3 DNA: TGTGCCAGCAGTTTACGGGACTATGGCTACACCTTC.

This clone appeared a single time. This chain links TRBV6-1 with TRBJ1-4, with a possible D match to TRBD1 (5 bases). Germline V gene sequence: CDR1 MNHNS, CDR2 SASEGT. The V end was cut by 4 bases, the J end by 8 bases, with 14 bases between. This CDR3 has 14 amino acids. CDR3 DNA: TGTGCCAGCAGTGGACAGTTTCAGAGGGAAAAACTGTTTTTT. Protein product: CASSGQFQREKLFF.

This clone was seen just once. The chain joins TRBV5-6 to TRBJ2-7; 10 bases agree with TRBD1. Germline trimming cut 4 bases from V and 6 bases from J; bases unmatched to any gene: 4. Germline-derived CDR1 and CDR2 are SGHDT and YYEEEE. The CDR3 consists of 13 residues. DNA for the CDR3: TGTGCCAGCAGCGGGGACAGGGGTCCCGAGCAGTACTTC. Translation: CASSGDRGPEQYF.

V usage is TRBV2 and J usage is TRBJ1-2, with 11 bases matching TRBD1. This CDR3 spans 13 amino acids. V dropped 7 bases and J dropped 7; count of bases not matched to a gene: 5. Germline loops: CDR1 SNHLY, CDR2 FYNNEI. CDR3 protein: CASNQGQGVGYTF. The CDR3 region has the DNA TGTGCCAGCAACCAGGGACAGGGGGTTGGCTACACCTTC.

This sequence joins TRBV29-1 and TRBJ2-5, with TRBD1 as a possible D gene (6 bases). The CDR3 length is 15 residues. The germline V gene has CDR1 SQVTM and CDR2 ANQGSEA. The V and J ends lost 4 bases and 3 bases respectively, with 18 bases between them. The CDR3 bases are TGCAGCGTTGGGGGCTTGGGGGCAGGGGAAGAGACCCAGTACTTC. This sequence encodes CSVGGLGAGEETQYF.

The chain joins TRBV28 to TRBJ2-7; tentatively, D is TRBD1 (5 bases). CDR3 length: 12 residues. CDR1 and CDR2 from the germline V gene are MDHEN and SYDVKM. V gave up 6 bases and J gave up 7 bases, with 13 bases separating them. CDR3 loop: CASSRQMREQYF. The CDR3 nucleotides read TGTGCCAGCAGCCGACAGATGCGGGAGCAGTACTTC.

The V gene is TRBV5-6, the J gene TRBJ1-5; TRBD1 matches at 10 bases. The CDR3 runs 13 residues. Germline V gives CDR1 SGHDT, CDR2 YYEEEE. V shed 4 bases, J shed 8 bases, and the junction held 3 bases outside the gene matches. This CDR3 reads CASSTGTGEPQHF. The CDR3 nucleotides are TGTGCCAGCAGCACAGGGACAGGGGAGCCCCAGCATTTT.

V is TRBV5-1 and J is TRBJ2-5; D perhaps matches TRBD2 (6 bases). The CDR3 loop spans 14 amino acids. The germline V gene encodes CDR1 SGHRS and CDR2 YFSETQ. Trimming removed 6 bases at V and 0 bases at J, with 12 bases between. DNA for the CDR3: TGCGCCAGCACGGGCGGAGGGTACCAAGAGACCCAGTACTTC. Encoded protein: CASTGGGYQETQYF.

J is TRBJ1-1 and V is TRBV9; D ambiguous. Germline V CDR1 and CDR2: SGDLS, YYNGEE. The CDR3 covers 14 residues. V was shortened by 1 base and J by 1 base, with 8 bases between the two germline ends. In nucleotides, the CDR3 is TGTGCCAGCAGCGTACAGGCCCGGAACACTGAAGCTTTCTTT. Protein product: CASSVQARNTEAFF.

This clone was counted only a few times. The chain is built from TRBV5-1 and TRBJ2-3; 11 bases agree with TRBD2. The CDR3 length is 18 residues. Per the germline V gene, CDR1 is SGHRS and CDR2 is YFSETQ. V trimming: 1 base; J trimming: 3 bases; junction bases outside the gene matches: 10. The CDR3 here is CASSLLPSGGRVTDTQYF. CDR3 bases: TGCGCCAGCAGCTTGCTCCCTAGCGGGGGGCGGGTAACAGATACGCAGTATTTT.

The gene calls are TRBV9 and TRBJ2-3, with D unresolved. The germline V gene encodes CDR1 SGDLS and CDR2 YYNGEE. With 0 bases removed from V and 11 bases from J, the gap between germline ends came to 13 bases. This CDR3 spans 13 amino acids. This CDR3 reads CASSVVSGSEQYF. The CDR3 DNA reads as TGTGCCAGCAGCGTAGTGTCCGGGTCGGAGCAGTATTTT.

This chain links TRBV7-8 with TRBJ1-5, with 9 bases matching TRBD1. The germline V gene has CDR1 SGHVS and CDR2 FQNEAQ. V gave up 4 bases and J gave up 7 bases; unmatched junction bases: 11. The CDR3 runs 16 residues. CDR3 sequence (DNA): TGTGCCAGCAGCTCAACCGGGACAGGGATGGAACAGCCCCAGCATTTT. It translates to CASSSTGTGMEQPQHF.